This is a list of T cell receptor beta chains from one sample in a study of T cell repertoires in cytomegalovirus infection. TCRdb re-analysed the reads in MiXCR, keeping a single row per CDR3 protein. The repertoire includes around 200,000 distinct CDR3 sequences, approximately 18% of them detected once, and roughly 24% sits in the top ten. Material: CD8+ T cells from PBMCs. These receptors were collected from a human donor in good health (CMV status not recorded). Some clones in this sample may be carry-over from other donors' samples. Both conserved end residues are part of each CDR3. Each record gives: D gene, J gene, V gene, clone size, CDR3 DNA, CDR3 protein. A D gene is named only where the DNA matches it firmly. Only some rows state a clone size, as once, few, many or a class for expanded clones.

D: -; J: TRBJ2-3; V: TRBV20-1; size: -; DNA: TGCAGTGCTGACTCGGGGGAGACAGATACGCAGTATTTT; CDR3: CSADSGETDTQYF
D: TRBD1; J: TRBJ2-1; V: TRBV29-1; size: few; DNA: TGCAGCGTTGAACATATGAACCGGGACAGGGCCCCTACCTTATACAATGAGCAGTTCTTC; CDR3: CSVEHMNRDRAPTLYNEQFF
D: -; J: TRBJ2-7; V: TRBV24-1; size: few; DNA: TGTGCCACCAGTGATCCTGATACCTACGAGCAGTACTTC; CDR3: CATSDPDTYEQYF
D: -; J: TRBJ1-6; V: TRBV6-4; size: -; DNA: TGTGCCAGCAGTGACTCGAGAAAAACGAGAGATTCACCCCTCCACTTT; CDR3: CASSDSRKTRDSPLHF
D: TRBD1; J: TRBJ1-1; V: TRBV2; size: -; DNA: TGTGCCAGCAGTGACTCCGGAGGGACGACAGGGGGCTCGCCTGAAGCTTTCTTT; CDR3: CASSDSGGTTGGSPEAFF
D: -; J: TRBJ1-1; V: TRBV6-1; size: few; DNA: TGTGCCAGCCCTAGTGGGGGAATGAACACTGAAGCTTTCTTT; CDR3: CASPSGGMNTEAFF
D: -; J: TRBJ1-1; V: TRBV7-2; size: many; DNA: TGTGCCAGCAGCATACCTCCAGGGGCTCCGAACACTGAAGCTTTCTTT; CDR3: CASSIPPGAPNTEAFF
D: TRBD2; J: TRBJ2-1; V: TRBV6-2/TRBV6-3; size: -; DNA: TGTGCCAGCAGTTATCCCCTAGCGGGGGGGGTGATGGAGCAGTTCTTC; CDR3: CASSYPLAGGVMEQFF
D: TRBD1; J: TRBJ1-2; V: TRBV20-1; size: few; DNA: TGCAGTGCCGAAAACCGGGACAGGGGGCATGGCTACACCTTC; CDR3: CSAENRDRGHGYTF
D: -; J: TRBJ2-7; V: TRBV7-2; size: few; DNA: TGTGCCAGCAGCTTAGACAATTTCAACGAGCAGTACTTC; CDR3: CASSLDNFNEQYF
D: TRBD1; J: TRBJ1-2; V: TRBV28; size: -; DNA: TGTGCCAGCAGCTTCACACCATCAGGGGGCTATGGCTACACCTTC; CDR3: CASSFTPSGGYGYTF
D: -; J: TRBJ1-5; V: TRBV6-2/TRBV6-3; size: -; DNA: TGTGCCAGCAGTTACTGGGGGCAGCCCCAGCATTTT; CDR3: CASSYWGQPQHF
D: TRBD2; J: TRBJ2-2; V: TRBV28; size: -; DNA: TGTGCCAGCAGTTTATCATATCGGCCCGGGACTAGCGCCGGGGAGCTGTTTTTT; CDR3: CASSLSYRPGTSAGELFF
D: -; J: TRBJ2-7; V: TRBV28; size: few; DNA: TGTGCCAGCAGTACAATTGAGGGCACAGGACCCCCCTACGAGCAGTACTTC; CDR3: CASSTIEGTGPPYEQYF
D: -; J: TRBJ2-7; V: TRBV6-2/TRBV6-3; size: -; DNA: TGTGCCAGCAGTTATGGTGTGGACGACGAGCAGTACTTC; CDR3: CASSYGVDDEQYF
D: -; J: TRBJ1-1; V: TRBV6-2/TRBV6-3; size: few; DNA: TGTGCCAGCAGTTTCACGAACACTGAAGCTTTCTTT; CDR3: CASSFTNTEAFF
D: -; J: TRBJ2-2; V: TRBV7-8; size: -; DNA: TGTGCCAGCAGCCGCAGTGGGGAGACCGGGGAGCTGTTTTTT; CDR3: CASSRSGETGELFF
D: TRBD1; J: TRBJ1-4; V: TRBV7-9; size: few; DNA: TGTGCCAGCAGCCGGAGAGGGGGCAGTGAAAAACTGTTTTTT; CDR3: CASSRRGGSEKLFF
D: -; J: TRBJ1-1; V: TRBV6-2/TRBV6-3; size: -; DNA: TGTGCCAGCAGTCACGACTGGAACACTGAAGCTTTCTTT; CDR3: CASSHDWNTEAFF
D: -; J: TRBJ2-3; V: TRBV9; size: few; DNA: TGTGCCAGCAGCCTACATAAGGACCGCTCTCAGGATACGCAGTATTTT; CDR3: CASSLHKDRSQDTQYF
D: -; J: TRBJ2-5; V: TRBV12-3/TRBV12-4; size: -; DNA: TGTGCCAGCGGCCGAGCAGGGCAGATCCAAGAGACCCAGTACTTC; CDR3: CASGRAGQIQETQYF
D: -; J: TRBJ2-1; V: TRBV27; size: -; DNA: TGTGCCAGCAGTTTAAGGCGAAGAAGCTCCTACAATGAGCAGTTCTTC; CDR3: CASSLRRRSSYNEQFF
D: -; J: TRBJ2-1; V: TRBV27; size: few; DNA: TGTGCCAGCACCCTGGGGAGCCCCTACAATGAGCAGTTCTTC; CDR3: CASTLGSPYNEQFF
D: -; J: TRBJ1-6; V: TRBV6-1; size: many; DNA: TGTGCCAGCAGTGACACCATCCCGAGCTCCTATAATTCACCCCTCCACTTT; CDR3: CASSDTIPSSYNSPLHF
D: TRBD1; J: TRBJ1-2; V: TRBV28; size: -; DNA: TGTGCCAGCAGTTTACGGGCCAGGGGGTCTAGTGATGGCTACACCTTC; CDR3: CASSLRARGSSDGYTF
D: -; J: TRBJ1-4; V: TRBV12-3/TRBV12-4; size: -; DNA: TGTGCCAGCAGTTTCGACGGTGAAAAACTGTTTTTT; CDR3: CASSFDGEKLFF
D: -; J: TRBJ1-1; V: TRBV6-5; size: -; DNA: TGTGACAGCAGTTACTCGACGGGGTGGTACACTGAAGCTTTCTTT; CDR3: CDSSYSTGWYTEAFF
D: -; J: TRBJ2-5; V: TRBV14; size: -; DNA: TGTGCCAGCAGCCATGTACCACAAGAGACCCAGTACTTC; CDR3: CASSHVPQETQYF
D: -; J: TRBJ1-5; V: TRBV2; size: few; DNA: TGTGCCAGTGCGGTAGACTTGGGGGAGTACAATCAGCCCCAGCATTTT; CDR3: CASAVDLGEYNQPQHF
D: -; J: TRBJ2-1; V: TRBV12-3/TRBV12-4; size: once; DNA: TGTGCCAGCAGTTTAGTAGGGGCAGGGAATGAGCAGTTCTTC; CDR3: CASSLVGAGNEQFF
D: -; J: TRBJ2-7; V: TRBV20-1; size: few; DNA: TGCAGTGCTAGAAATCTAACCGGGAGCGGCTACGAGCAGTACTTC; CDR3: CSARNLTGSGYEQYF
D: TRBD1; J: TRBJ1-1; V: TRBV7-9; size: -; DNA: TGTGCCAGCGATCAGAGGACAGGGCAAAACACTGAAGCTTTCTTT; CDR3: CASDQRTGQNTEAFF
D: -; J: TRBJ1-1; V: TRBV27; size: -; DNA: TGTGCCAGCAGTTCAGGGTCACCAGGCACTGAAGCTTTCTTT; CDR3: CASSSGSPGTEAFF
D: -; J: TRBJ2-7; V: TRBV27; size: once; DNA: TGTGCCAGCATGGCGGGGGCCTCATACGAGCAGTACTTC; CDR3: CASMAGASYEQYF
D: -; J: TRBJ2-4; V: TRBV7-2; size: -; DNA: TGTGCCAGCACTGAGGGGAACAGAGAGAACATTCAGTACTTC; CDR3: CASTEGNRENIQYF
D: TRBD1; J: TRBJ1-2; V: TRBV14; size: -; DNA: TGTGCCAGCAGCCCCCGGGGACAGGGTCTGGGGCTAGGCGGCTACACCTTC; CDR3: CASSPRGQGLGLGGYTF
D: -; J: TRBJ1-1; V: TRBV10-3; size: -; DNA: TGTGCCATCAGTGAGGGCCAGGGAAGGAACACTGAAGCTTTCTTT; CDR3: CAISEGQGRNTEAFF
D: TRBD1; J: TRBJ1-4; V: TRBV25-1; size: few; DNA: TGTGCCAGCAGTGAATATTTCGTCTGGGACAGGGATCGTAGGCTAGAGGAAAAACTGTTTTTT; CDR3: CASSEYFVWDRDRRLEEKLFF
D: -; J: TRBJ2-1; V: TRBV7-9; size: many; DNA: TGTGCCAGCAGCTCCTTCGAGGGGCCCAATGAGCAGTTCTTC; CDR3: CASSSFEGPNEQFF
D: TRBD2; J: TRBJ2-3; V: TRBV19; size: -; DNA: TGTGCCAGTAGTACCCCGTTGGCGGGGGTCAGAGATACGCAGTATTTT; CDR3: CASSTPLAGVRDTQYF
D: -; J: TRBJ2-2; V: TRBV7-7; size: few; DNA: TGTGCCAGCAGCTTAGAGCTCCTGGGCCACAACACCGGGGAGCTGTTTTTT; CDR3: CASSLELLGHNTGELFF